One sample yielded the 27 T cell receptor beta chains listed below, sequenced in a study of regulatory T cells in long-lasting Graves disease. The time point denotes: persistent/refractory GD, antithyroid drugs over 5 years with positive TRAb. RNA extracted from PBMCs served as the sequencing template. Libraries of TCR beta came from iRepertoire HTBI primers plus Arm-PCR of CDR3 regions. TCRdb re-analysed the multiplex PCR reads in MiXCR, keeping a single row per CDR3 protein. Of about 460,000 distinct CDR3 sequences listed, approximately 23% are singletons. The input for sequencing was peripheral blood mononuclear cells (PBMCs), taken when the disease was refractory, from a patient treated with antithyroid drugs. All receptors come from a female donor with Graves disease.

In this sample, this clonotype turned up a few times. The chain carries TRBV2 and TRBJ2-3; D unclear. V was cut by 6 bases and J by 3 bases, with 22 bases left in between. This CDR3 has 17 amino acids. CDR1 and CDR2 (germline): SNHLY, FYNNEI. CDR3 sequence (DNA): TGTGCCAGCAGCCCCCGGGCTTCTCGAACACCAACAGATACGCAGTATTTT. This codes for CASSPRASRTPTDTQYF.

This clonotype occurred many times. The V gene is TRBV12-3 or TRBV12-4, the J gene TRBJ1-5, with TRBD1 matching over 10 bases. The CDR3 consists of 16 residues. V shed 1 base, J shed 6 bases, and the junction held 6 bases outside the gene matches. The CDR3 spells CASSLGRGTGVQPQHF. The CDR3 nucleotides read TGTGCCAGCAGTTTAGGGCGAGGGACAGGGGTTCAGCCCCAGCATTTT.

This clonotype was picked up many times. The chain uses TRBV12-3 or TRBV12-4 and TRBJ2-7; 12 nucleotides line up with TRBD2. The CDR3 runs to 15 residues. J lost 2 bases, V lost 5 bases, and 4 bases had no gene match. The CDR3 protein is CASSTWTSGAYEQYF. CDR3 DNA: TGTGCCAGCAGTACCTGGACTAGCGGGGCCTACGAGCAGTACTTC.

Comment on this clonotype: A clone one base away is much larger, so this may be a read error. This chain connects TRBV6-1 to TRBJ2-5; 10 positions match TRBD1. J was trimmed by 5 bases and V by 5 bases; bases with no gene match: 17. Germline V CDR1 and CDR2: MNHNS, SASEGT. The CDR3 is made up of 18 amino acids. The CDR3 bases are TGTGCCAGCAGTCGATGCCCTGGGGGACAGGGGACCCGGGAGACCCAGTACTTC. Encoded protein: CASSRCPGGQGTRETQYF.

This clonotype was observed a handful of times. This sequence joins TRBV5-1 and TRBJ2-7; D uncertain. From germline, CDR1 is SGHRS and CDR2 YFSETQ. V was clipped by 2 bases and J by 1 base, with 10 bases between them. The CDR3 contains 14 residues. Here the CDR3 reads CASSFDRASYEQYF. CDR3 nucleotide sequence: TGCGCCAGCAGCTTTGACCGGGCTTCCTACGAGCAGTACTTC.

The sample holds many counts of this clonotype. This sequence joins TRBV19 and TRBJ2-1, with TRBD2 identical over 10 bases. Germline trimming cut 5 bases from V and 0 bases from J; bases unmatched to any gene: 7. The CDR3 length is 17 residues. Germline CDR1 and CDR2: LNHDA and SQIVND (reference sequence). This CDR3 is CASSGELAGSSYNEQFF. CDR3 DNA sequence: TGTGCCAGTAGTGGCGAACTAGCGGGGAGCTCCTACAATGAGCAGTTCTTC.

At least ten counts were recorded for this clonotype. The rearrangement links TRBV15 to TRBJ1-2; 8 bases agree with TRBD1. V trimming: 3 bases; J trimming: 4 bases; junction bases outside the gene matches: 16. The CDR3 has 18 amino acids. In germline, CDR1 is LNHNV, CDR2 YYDKDF (reference sequence). The CDR3 coding sequence is TGTGCCACCAGCAGTACACGGACCATTGAACAGGGGGGCTATGGCTACACCTTC. Translation gives CATSSTRTIEQGGYGYTF.

This clonotype was observed a handful of times. A much larger clone lies a single base off, so this may be a read error. This sequence joins TRBV12-3 or TRBV12-4 and TRBJ1-4; 8 nucleotides match TRBD1. The CDR3 spans 14 residues. CDR3 region: CANSFGQGNEKLFF. The CDR3 region has the DNA TGTGCCAACAGTTTTGGACAGGGCAATGAAAAACTGTTTTTT.

This clonotype was observed a few times. The rearrangement links TRBV20-1 to TRBJ2-7; 7 positions match TRBD2. The germline CDR1 and CDR2 sequences are DFQATT and SNEGSKA (reference sequence). The junction had 4 bases not matched to a gene; V was cut back by 5 bases and J by 0 bases. CDR3 length equals 13 residues. The CDR3 protein is CSAPASGSYEQYF. The CDR3 DNA reads as TGCAGTGCTCCCGCTAGCGGCTCCTACGAGCAGTACTTC.

This clonotype showed up just a few times. The chain has TRBV9 and TRBJ2-2; 8 bases fit TRBD1. V gave up 9 bases and J gave up 3 bases; unmatched junction bases: 4. The CDR3 length is 13 residues. From germline, CDR1 is SGDLS and CDR2 YYNGEE. Here the CDR3 reads CATPGQDTGELFF. In DNA form, the CDR3 reads TGTGCCACCCCGGGACAGGACACCGGGGAGCTGTTTTTT.

This clonotype was detected many times. The rearrangement uses TRBV6-5 and TRBJ1-4, with D perhaps matching TRBD1 (5 bases). Deletions cut 4 bases from V and 8 bases from J, with 20 bases between. This CDR3 has 16 amino acids. Looked up from germline, CDR1 is MNHEY and CDR2 is SVGAGI. The CDR3 nucleotides read TGTGCCAGCAGTTCAAGCCCGGGACCCGCAAAGGAAAAACTGTTTTTT. This gives the protein CASSSSPGPAKEKLFF.

This clonotype has more than one count but fewer than ten. The chain carries TRBV20-1 and TRBJ2-3; 7 bases fit TRBD1. The CDR3 length is 15 residues. After removal of 5 bases from V and 2 bases from J, the junction contained 10 bases not matched to a gene. The germline V gene encodes CDR1 DFQATT and CDR2 SNEGSKA (reference sequence). The CDR3 sequence: CSAFEGASVTDTQYF. Written as DNA, the CDR3 is TGCAGTGCTTTCGAGGGGGCATCTGTCACAGATACGCAGTATTTT.

This clonotype was recorded many times. V gene TRBV20-1 combines with J gene TRBJ2-6, with unresolved D. Germline CDR1 is DFQATT and CDR2 is SNEGSKA (reference sequence). The V and J ends lost 6 bases and 5 bases respectively, with 17 bases between them. The CDR3 runs 15 residues. CDR3 bases: TGCAGTGCGAGACCTCCGCCCTTCAGGGCCAACGTCCTGACTTTC. This translates into CSARPPPFRANVLTF.

This clonotype came up many times. The V and J genes are TRBV6-1 and TRBJ2-7, with 8 bases fitting TRBD1. Germline values: CDR1 MNHNS, CDR2 SASEGT. The CDR3 length is 14 residues. J was trimmed by 2 bases and V by 7 bases; bases with no gene match: 7. CDR3 amino acids: CASTPTGATYEQYF. The CDR3 DNA follows: TGTGCCAGCACCCCGACAGGGGCAACCTACGAGCAGTACTTC.

This clonotype was found a few times. The junction differs from germline at one of its ends, possibly a read error. The chain links TRBV7-7 to TRBJ2-1, with 7 bases aligning to TRBD1. The CDR3 runs to 16 residues. The germline gives CDR1 SSHAT, CDR2 FNYEAQ (reference sequence). The DNA of the CDR3 is TGTGCTAGCAGCTCGGACGAGGGACAGCCCTACAATGAGCAGTTCTTC. Translation: CASSSDEGQPYNEQFF.

This clonotype was observed at least ten times. The CDR3 DNA reads as TGTGCCAGCAGCTTAGATTTAAGTGGAGGCTGGGGCTACACCTTC. Protein sequence: CASSLDLSGGWGYTF. The V call is TRBV11-3, the J call TRBJ1-2, with unresolved D. Trimming cost V 0 bases and J 8 bases, with 16 bases left between them. Germline V CDR1 and CDR2: SGHNT, YENEEA. The CDR3 extends over 15 amino acids.

This clonotype has only a few counts. The rearrangement uses TRBV7-8 and TRBJ1-1; D is unresolved. CDR3 length: 13 residues. V shed 5 bases and J shed 7 bases, with 14 bases lying between them. Per the germline V gene, CDR1 is SGHVS and CDR2 is FQNEAQ. The CDR3 DNA reads TGTGCCAGCAGCACACAACGGGGAAATGAAGCTTTCTTT. Residues: CASSTQRGNEAFF.

In its sample, this clonotype was seen once. The CDR3: CASSIDNGSNQPQHF. In DNA form, the CDR3 reads TGTGCCAGCAGCATAGATAACGGTAGCAATCAGCCCCAGCATTTT. The genes are TRBV7-2 and TRBJ1-5; D gene unclear. The CDR3 has 15 residues. Germline CDR1 and CDR2: SGHTA and FQGNSA. V was pared by 5 bases and J by 0 bases, with 11 bases between. Variable domain in full (rest from reference TRBV7-2 and TRBJ1-5): GAGVSQSPSNKVTEKGKDVELRCDPISGHTALYWYRQSLGQGLEFLIYFQGNSAPDKSGLPSDRFSAERTGGSVSTLTIQRTQQEDSAVYLCASSIDNGSNQPQHFGDGTRLSIL.

For this clonotype: This sequence may be a read error, since a much larger clone differs from it by one base. The genes are TRBV19 and TRBJ1-1; D unresolved. CDR1 and CDR2 from the germline V gene are LNHDA and SQIVND (reference sequence). V was trimmed by 9 bases and J by 1 base, leaving 9 bases between them. The CDR3 extends over 12 amino acids. The CDR3 region is CASIDGNTEAFF. The CDR3 coding sequence is TGTGCCAGCATTGACGGGAACACTGAAGCTTTCTTT.

This clonotype was seen repeatedly, ten times or more. V gene TRBV6-1 combines with J gene TRBJ2-7; D may be TRBD1 (6 bases). V was shortened by 6 bases and J by 0 bases, with 15 bases between the two germline ends. CDR1 and CDR2 from the germline V gene are MNHNS and SASEGT. The CDR3 has 15 residues. The CDR3 is CASRIQGLGSYEQYF. CDR3 nucleotides: TGTGCCAGCAGAATCCAGGGGCTGGGCTCCTACGAGCAGTACTTC.

Many counts were recorded for this clonotype. The V call is TRBV12-3 or TRBV12-4, the J call TRBJ2-4; tentative D call: TRBD1 (6 bases). V was pared by 4 bases and J by 9 bases, with 13 bases between. The CDR3 covers 13 residues. The CDR3 protein is CASSSPGTPIQYF. CDR3 nucleotide sequence: TGTGCCAGCAGTTCACCCGGGACACCCATTCAGTACTTC.

This clonotype came up a few times. This chain links TRBV7-9 with TRBJ2-5; 7 bases are shared with TRBD1. The length of the CDR3 is 14 residues. The V gene end was trimmed by 4 bases and the J gene end by 6 bases; junction bases not matched to a gene: 8. Germline CDR1 and CDR2: SEHNR and FQNEAQ (reference sequence). CDR3 coding DNA: TGTGCCAGCAGCTCGACAGGGTTGGGGAAGACCCAGTACTTC. Translation gives CASSSTGLGKTQYF.

This clonotype came up many times. The chain recombines TRBV28 with TRBJ2-5; TRBD2 matches at 13 bases. V shed 6 bases and J 4 bases; nucleotides not matched to a gene: 14. There are 18 residues in the CDR3. Germline loops: CDR1 MDHEN, CDR2 SYDVKM. CDR3 bases: TGTGCCAGCAGCCGACCCCGGGGACTAGCGGGAATCGGAGAGACCCAGTACTTC. Encoded protein: CASSRPRGLAGIGETQYF.

The chain combines TRBV3-1 with TRBJ1-2; maybe TRBD1 (5 bases). CDR3 length: 16 amino acids. Germline lookup yields CDR1 LGHDT and CDR2 YNNKEL (reference sequence). The V end lost 4 bases, the J end lost 3 bases, and 18 bases lay between the germline ends. The CDR3 sequence is CASSRTYSSRDYGYTF. The CDR3 DNA is TGTGCCAGCAGCCGAACCTACAGCTCCAGGGACTATGGCTACACCTTC.

This clonotype was counted a few times. V is TRBV7-2 and J is TRBJ2-7; 8 positions agree with TRBD1. Germline lookup yields CDR1 SGHTA and CDR2 FQGNSA. CDR3 length: 15 residues. V lost 6 bases, J lost 0 bases, and 7 bases stayed unmatched. The CDR3 DNA is TGTGCCAGCAGAGTGGGACAGGTGAGCTCCTACGAGCAGTACTTC. This encodes CASRVGQVSSYEQYF.

This clonotype was recorded many times. The CDR3 sequence is CASSSSGTEAFF. The CDR3 DNA follows: TGTGCCAGCTCGTCCTCAGGCACTGAAGCTTTCTTT. The rearrangement uses TRBV5-6 and TRBJ1-1; no clear D. CDR3 length: 12 amino acids. Deletions cut 7 bases from V and 4 bases from J, with 11 bases between. The germline V gene has CDR1 SGHDT and CDR2 YYEEEE.

V and J are TRBV25-1 and TRBJ1-4; no clear D. Germline V gives CDR1 MGHDK, CDR2 SYGVNS. The CDR3 length is 16 residues. The ends were cut back, 3 bases at V and 2 bases at J, with 13 bases in the middle. CDR3 sequence (DNA): TGTGCCAGCAGTGACTTCACGCCGGGCACTAATGAAAAACTGTTTTTT. Protein product: CASSDFTPGTNEKLFF.